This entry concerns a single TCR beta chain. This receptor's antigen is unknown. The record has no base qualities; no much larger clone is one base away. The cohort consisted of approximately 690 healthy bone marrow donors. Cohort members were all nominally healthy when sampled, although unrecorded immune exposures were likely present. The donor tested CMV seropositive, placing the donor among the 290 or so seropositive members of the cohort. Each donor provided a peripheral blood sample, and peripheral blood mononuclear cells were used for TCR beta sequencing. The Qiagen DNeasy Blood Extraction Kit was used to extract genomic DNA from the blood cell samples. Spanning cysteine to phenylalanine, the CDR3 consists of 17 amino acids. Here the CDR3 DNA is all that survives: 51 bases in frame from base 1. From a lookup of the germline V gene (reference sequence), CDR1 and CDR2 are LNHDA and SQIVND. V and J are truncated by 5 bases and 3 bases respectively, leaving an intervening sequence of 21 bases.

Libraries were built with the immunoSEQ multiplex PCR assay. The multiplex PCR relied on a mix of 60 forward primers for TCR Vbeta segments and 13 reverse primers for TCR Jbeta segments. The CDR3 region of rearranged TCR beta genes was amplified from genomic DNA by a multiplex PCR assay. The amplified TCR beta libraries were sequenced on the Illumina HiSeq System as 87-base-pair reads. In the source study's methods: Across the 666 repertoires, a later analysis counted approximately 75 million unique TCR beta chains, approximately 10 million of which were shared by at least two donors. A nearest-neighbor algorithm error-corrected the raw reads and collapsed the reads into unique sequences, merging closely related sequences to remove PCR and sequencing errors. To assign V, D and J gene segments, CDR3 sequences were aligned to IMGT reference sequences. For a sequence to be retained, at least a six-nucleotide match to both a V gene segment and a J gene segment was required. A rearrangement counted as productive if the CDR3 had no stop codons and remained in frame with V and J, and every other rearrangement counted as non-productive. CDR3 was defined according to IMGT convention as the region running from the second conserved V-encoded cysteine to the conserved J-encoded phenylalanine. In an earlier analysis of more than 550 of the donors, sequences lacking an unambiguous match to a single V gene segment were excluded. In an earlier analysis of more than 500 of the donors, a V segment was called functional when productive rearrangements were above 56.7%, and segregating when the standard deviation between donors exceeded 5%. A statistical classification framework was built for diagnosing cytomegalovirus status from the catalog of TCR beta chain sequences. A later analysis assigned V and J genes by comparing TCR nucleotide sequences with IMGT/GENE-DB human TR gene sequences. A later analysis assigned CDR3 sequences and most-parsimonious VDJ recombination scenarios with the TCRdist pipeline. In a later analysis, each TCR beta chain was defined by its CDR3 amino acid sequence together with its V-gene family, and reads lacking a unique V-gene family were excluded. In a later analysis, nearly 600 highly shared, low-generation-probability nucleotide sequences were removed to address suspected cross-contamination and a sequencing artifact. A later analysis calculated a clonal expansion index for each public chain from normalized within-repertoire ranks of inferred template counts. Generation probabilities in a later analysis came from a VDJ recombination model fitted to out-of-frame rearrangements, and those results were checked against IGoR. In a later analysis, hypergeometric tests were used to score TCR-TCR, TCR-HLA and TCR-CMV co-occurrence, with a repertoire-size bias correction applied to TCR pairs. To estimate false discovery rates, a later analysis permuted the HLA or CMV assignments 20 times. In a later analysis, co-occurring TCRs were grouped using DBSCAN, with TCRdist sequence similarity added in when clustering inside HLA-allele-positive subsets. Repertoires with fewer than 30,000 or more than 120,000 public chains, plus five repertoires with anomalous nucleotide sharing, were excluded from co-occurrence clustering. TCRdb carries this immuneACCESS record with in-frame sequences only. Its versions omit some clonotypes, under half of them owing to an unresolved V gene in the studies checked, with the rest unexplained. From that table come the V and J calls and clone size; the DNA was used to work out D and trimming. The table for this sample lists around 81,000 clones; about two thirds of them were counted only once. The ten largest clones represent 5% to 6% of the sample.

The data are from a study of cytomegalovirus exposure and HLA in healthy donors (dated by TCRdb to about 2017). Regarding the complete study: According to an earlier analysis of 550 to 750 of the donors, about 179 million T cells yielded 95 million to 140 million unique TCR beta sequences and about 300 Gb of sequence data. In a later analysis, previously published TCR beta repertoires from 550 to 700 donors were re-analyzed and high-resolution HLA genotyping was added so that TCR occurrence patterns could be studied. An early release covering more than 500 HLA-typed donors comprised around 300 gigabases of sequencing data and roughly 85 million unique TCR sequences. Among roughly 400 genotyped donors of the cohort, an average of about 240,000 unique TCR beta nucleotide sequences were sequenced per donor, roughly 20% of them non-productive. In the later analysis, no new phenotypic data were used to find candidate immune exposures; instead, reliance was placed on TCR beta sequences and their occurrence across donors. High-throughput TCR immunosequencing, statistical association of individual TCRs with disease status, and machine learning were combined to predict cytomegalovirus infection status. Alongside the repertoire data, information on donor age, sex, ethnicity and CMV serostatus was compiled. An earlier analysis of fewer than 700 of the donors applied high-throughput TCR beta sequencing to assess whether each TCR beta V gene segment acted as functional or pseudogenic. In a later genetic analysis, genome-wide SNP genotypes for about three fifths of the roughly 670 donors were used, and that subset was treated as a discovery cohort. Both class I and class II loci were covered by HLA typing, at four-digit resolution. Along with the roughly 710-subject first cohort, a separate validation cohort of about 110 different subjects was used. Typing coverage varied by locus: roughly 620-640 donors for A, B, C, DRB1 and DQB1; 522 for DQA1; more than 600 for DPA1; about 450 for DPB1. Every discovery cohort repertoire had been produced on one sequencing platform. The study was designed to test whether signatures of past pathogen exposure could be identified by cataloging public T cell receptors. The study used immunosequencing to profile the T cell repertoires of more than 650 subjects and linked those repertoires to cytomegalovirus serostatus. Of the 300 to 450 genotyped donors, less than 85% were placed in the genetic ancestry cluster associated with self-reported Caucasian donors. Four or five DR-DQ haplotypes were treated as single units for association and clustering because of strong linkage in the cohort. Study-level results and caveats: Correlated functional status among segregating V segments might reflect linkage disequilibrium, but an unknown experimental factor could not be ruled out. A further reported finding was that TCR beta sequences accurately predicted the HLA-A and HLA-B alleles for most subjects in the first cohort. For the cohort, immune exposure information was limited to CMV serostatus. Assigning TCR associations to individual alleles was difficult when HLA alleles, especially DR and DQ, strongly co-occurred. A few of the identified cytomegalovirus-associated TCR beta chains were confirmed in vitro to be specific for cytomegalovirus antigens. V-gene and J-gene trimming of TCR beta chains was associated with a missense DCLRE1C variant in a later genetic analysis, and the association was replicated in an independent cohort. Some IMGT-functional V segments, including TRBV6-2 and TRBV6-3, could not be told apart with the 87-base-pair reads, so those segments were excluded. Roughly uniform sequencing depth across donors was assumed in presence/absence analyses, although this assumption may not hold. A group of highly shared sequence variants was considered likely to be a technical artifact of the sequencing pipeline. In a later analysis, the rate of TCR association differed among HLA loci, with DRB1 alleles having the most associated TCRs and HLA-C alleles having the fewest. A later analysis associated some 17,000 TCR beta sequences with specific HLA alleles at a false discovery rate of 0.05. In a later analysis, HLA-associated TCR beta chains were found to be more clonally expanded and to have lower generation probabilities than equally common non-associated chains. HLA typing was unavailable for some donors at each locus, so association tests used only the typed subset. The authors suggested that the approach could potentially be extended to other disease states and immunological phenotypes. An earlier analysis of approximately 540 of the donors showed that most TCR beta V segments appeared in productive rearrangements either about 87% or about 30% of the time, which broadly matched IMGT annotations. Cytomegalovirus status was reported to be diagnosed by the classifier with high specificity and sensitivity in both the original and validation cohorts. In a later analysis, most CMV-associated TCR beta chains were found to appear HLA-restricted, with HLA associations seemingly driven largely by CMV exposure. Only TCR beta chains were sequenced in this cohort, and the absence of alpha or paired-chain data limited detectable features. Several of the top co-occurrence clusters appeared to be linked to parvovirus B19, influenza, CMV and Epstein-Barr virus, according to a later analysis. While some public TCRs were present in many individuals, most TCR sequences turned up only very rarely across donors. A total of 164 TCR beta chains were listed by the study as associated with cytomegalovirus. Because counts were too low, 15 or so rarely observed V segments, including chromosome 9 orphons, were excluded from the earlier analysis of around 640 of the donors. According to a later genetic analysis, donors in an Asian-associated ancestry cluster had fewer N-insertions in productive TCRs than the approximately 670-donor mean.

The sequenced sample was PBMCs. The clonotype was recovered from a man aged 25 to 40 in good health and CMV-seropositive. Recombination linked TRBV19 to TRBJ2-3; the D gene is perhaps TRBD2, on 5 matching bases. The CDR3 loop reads CASSLGGGYGRTDTQYF. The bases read TGTGCCAGTAGTCTAGGCGGCGGGTATGGTAGGACAGATACGCAGTATTTT.